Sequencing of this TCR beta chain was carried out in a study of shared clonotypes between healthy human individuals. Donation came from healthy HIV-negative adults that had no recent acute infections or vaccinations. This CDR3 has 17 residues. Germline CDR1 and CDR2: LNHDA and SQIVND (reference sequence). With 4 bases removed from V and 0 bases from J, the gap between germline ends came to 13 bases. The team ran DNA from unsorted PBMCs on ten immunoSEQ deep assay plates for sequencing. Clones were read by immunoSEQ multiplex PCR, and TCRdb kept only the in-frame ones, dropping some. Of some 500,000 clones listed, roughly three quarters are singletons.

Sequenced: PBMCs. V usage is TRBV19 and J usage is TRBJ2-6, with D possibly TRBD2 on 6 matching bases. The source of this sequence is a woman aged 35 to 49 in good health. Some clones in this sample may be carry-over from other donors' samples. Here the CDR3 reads CASSRLEGVSGANVLTF. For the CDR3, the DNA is TGTGCCAGTAGTAGGTTGGAGGGTGTCTCTGGGGCCAACGTCCTGACTTTC.